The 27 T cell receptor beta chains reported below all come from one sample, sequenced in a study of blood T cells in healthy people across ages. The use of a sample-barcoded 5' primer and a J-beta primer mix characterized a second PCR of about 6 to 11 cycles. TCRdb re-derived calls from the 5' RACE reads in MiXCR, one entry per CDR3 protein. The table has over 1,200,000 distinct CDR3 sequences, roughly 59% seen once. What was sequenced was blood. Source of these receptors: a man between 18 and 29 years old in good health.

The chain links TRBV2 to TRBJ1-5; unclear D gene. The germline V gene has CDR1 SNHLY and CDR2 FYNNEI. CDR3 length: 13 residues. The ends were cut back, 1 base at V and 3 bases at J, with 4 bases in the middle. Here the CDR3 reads CASSEVLNQPQHF. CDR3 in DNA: TGTGCCAGCAGTGAAGTCCTCAATCAGCCCCAGCATTTT.

The CDR3 DNA reads TGCGCCAGCAGCCAAGTAATAGGCTTGGGGGGGGGACCTAGCTACAATGAGCAGTACTTC. It yields the protein CASSQVIGLGGGPSYNEQYF. The genes are TRBV4-1 and TRBJ2-1; 7 nucleotides align to TRBD2. TRBJ2-7 matches the DNA end more closely, so the J call is doubtful. There are 20 residues in the CDR3. The germline V gene encodes CDR1 MGHRA and CDR2 YSYEKL.

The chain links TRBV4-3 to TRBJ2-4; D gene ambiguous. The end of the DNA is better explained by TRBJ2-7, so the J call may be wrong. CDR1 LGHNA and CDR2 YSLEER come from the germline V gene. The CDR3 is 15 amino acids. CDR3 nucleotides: TGCGCCAGCAGCCAAGTCCTAGGGCCAACCTACGAGCAGTACTTC. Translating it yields CASSQVLGPTYEQYF.

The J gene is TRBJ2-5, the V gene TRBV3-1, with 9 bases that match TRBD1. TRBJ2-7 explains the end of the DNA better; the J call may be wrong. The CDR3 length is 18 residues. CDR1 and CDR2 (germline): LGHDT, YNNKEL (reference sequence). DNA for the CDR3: TGTGCCAGCAGCCTCGTTTCTCCCCGGACAGGGGACTACTACGAGCAGTACTTC. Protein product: CASSLVSPRTGDYYEQYF.

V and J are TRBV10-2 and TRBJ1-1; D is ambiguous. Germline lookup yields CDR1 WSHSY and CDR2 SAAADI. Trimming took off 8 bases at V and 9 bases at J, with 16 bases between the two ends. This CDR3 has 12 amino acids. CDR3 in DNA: TGCGCCAGCCGAGACACCCAACGTCAAGCTTTCTTT. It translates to CASRDTQRQAFF.

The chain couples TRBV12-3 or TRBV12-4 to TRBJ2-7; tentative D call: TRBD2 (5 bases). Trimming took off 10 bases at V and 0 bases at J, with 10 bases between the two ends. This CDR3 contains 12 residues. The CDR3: CATAGSSYEQYF. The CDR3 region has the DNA TGTGCCACCGCGGGCAGCTCCTACGAGCAGTACTTC.

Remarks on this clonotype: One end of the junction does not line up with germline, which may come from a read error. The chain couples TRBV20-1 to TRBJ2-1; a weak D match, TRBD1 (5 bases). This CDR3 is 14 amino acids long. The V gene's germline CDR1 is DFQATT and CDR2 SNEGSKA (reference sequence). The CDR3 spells CSARDNAIYHEQFF. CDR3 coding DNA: TGCAGTGCTAGGGACAATGCCATCTACCATGAGCAGTTCTTC.

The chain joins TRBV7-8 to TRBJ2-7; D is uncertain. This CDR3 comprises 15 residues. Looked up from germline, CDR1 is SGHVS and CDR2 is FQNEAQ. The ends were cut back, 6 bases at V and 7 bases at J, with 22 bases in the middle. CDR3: CASSSGPNSPGEQYF. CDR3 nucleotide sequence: TGTGCCAGCAGTAGTGGACCCAACTCTCCCGGAGAGCAGTACTTC.

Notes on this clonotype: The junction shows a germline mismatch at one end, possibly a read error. As DNA, the CDR3 is TGTGCCGGCAGCCCATCACAGGGGGCGGGTGAGACCCAGTACTTC. This encodes CAGSPSQGAGETQYF. This chain uses TRBV11-2 with TRBJ2-5; 9 bases are a match to TRBD1. Germline CDR1 reads SGHAT; CDR2 reads FQNNGV. This CDR3 contains 15 residues.

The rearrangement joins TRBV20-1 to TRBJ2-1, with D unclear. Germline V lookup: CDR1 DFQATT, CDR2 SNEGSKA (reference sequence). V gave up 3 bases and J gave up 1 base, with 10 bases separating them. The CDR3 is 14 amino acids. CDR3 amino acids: CSASWYQSYNEQFF. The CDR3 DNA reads TGCAGTGCTAGCTGGTACCAATCCTACAATGAGCAGTTCTTC.

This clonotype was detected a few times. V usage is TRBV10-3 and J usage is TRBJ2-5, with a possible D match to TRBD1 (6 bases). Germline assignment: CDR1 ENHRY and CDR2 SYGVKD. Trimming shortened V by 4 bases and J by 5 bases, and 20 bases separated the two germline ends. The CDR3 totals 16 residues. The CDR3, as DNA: TGTGCCATCAGTGCTTTCAGGGGTGAGGTGGGGGAGACCCAGTACTTC. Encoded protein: CAISAFRGEVGETQYF.

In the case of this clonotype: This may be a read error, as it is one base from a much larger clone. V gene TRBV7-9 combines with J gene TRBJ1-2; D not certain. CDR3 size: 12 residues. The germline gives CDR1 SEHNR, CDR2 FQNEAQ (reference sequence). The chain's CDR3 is CSSSLANYGYTF. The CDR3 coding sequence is TGTTCCAGCAGCTTAGCTAACTATGGCTACACCTTC.

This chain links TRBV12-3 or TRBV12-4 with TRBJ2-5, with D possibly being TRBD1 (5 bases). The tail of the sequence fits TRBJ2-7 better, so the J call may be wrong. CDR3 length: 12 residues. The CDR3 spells CASGPSTYEQYF. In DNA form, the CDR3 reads TGTGCCTCAGGGCCGTCTACCTACGAGCAGTACTTC.

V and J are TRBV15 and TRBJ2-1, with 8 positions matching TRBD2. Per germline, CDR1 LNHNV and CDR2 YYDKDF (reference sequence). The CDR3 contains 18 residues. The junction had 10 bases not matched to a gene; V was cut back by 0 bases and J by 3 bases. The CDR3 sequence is CATSRDNLGTSLYNEQFF. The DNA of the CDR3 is TGTGCCACCAGCAGAGATAATTTGGGGACTAGTCTCTACAATGAGCAGTTCTTC.

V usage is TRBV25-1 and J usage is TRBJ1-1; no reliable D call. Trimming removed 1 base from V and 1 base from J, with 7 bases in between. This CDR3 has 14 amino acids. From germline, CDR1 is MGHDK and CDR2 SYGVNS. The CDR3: CASSEWGGNTEAFF. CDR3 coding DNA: TGTGCCAGCAGTGAATGGGGAGGGAACACTGAAGCTTTCTTT.

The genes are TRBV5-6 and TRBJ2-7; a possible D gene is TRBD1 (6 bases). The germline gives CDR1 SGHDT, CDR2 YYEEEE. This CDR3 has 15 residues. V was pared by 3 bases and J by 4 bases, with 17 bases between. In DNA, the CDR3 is TGTGCCAGCAGCTCCGTTCAAACAGGGAGTTACGAGCAGTACTTC. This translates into CASSSVQTGSYEQYF.

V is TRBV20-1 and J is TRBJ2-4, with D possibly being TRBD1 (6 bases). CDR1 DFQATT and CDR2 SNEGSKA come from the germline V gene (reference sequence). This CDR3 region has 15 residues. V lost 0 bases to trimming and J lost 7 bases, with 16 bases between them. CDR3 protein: CSARDYGGVGNIQYF. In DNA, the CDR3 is TGCAGTGCTAGAGATTATGGGGGCGTGGGGAACATTCAGTACTTC.

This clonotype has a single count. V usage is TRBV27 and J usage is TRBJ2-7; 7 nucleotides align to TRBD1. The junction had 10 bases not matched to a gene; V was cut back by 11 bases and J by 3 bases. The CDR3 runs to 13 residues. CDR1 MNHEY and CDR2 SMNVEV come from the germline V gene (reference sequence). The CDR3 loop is CASTGTANYEQYF. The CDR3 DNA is TGTGCCTCTACCGGGACAGCGAACTACGAGCAGTACTTC.

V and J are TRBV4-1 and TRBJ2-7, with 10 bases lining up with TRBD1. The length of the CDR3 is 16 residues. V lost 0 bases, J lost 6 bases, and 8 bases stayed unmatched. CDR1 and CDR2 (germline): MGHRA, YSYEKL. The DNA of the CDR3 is TGCGCCAGCAGCCAAGAAAATTGGGACAGGGGAGGCGAGCAGTACTTC. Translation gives CASSQENWDRGGEQYF.

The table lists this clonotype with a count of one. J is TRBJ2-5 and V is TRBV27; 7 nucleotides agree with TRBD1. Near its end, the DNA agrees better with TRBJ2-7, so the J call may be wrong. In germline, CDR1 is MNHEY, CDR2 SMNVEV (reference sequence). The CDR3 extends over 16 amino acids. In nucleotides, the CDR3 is TGTGCCAGCAGCCCCGTCACAGGGGCAGTTATTTACGAGCAGTACTTC. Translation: CASSPVTGAVIYEQYF.

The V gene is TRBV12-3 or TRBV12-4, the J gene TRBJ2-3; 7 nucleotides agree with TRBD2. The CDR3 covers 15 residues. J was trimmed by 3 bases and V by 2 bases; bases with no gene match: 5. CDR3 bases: TGTGCCAGCAGTTTAACGGCGGGAGAAACAGATACGCAGTATTTT. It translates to CASSLTAGETDTQYF.

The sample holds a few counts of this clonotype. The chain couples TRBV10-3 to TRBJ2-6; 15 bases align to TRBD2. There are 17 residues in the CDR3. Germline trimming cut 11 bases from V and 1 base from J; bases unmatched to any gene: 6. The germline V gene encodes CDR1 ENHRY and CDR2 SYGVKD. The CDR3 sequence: CASRTSGRASGANVLTF. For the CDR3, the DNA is TGTGCCTCTAGGACTAGCGGGAGGGCGTCTGGGGCCAACGTCCTGACTTTC.

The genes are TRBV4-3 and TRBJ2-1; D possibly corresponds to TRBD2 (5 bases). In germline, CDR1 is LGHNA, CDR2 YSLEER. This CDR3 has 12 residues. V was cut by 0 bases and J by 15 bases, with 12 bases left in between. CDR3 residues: CASSQDSQRTFF. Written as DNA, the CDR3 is TGCGCCAGCAGCCAAGATTCTCAGCGGACGTTCTTC.

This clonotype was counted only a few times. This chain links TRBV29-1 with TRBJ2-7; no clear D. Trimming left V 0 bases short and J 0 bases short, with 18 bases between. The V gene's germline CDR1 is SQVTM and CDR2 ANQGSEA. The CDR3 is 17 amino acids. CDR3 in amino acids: CSVEDLLDGSDSYEQYF. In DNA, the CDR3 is TGCAGCGTTGAAGATCTTCTAGATGGGTCGGACTCCTACGAGCAGTACTTC.

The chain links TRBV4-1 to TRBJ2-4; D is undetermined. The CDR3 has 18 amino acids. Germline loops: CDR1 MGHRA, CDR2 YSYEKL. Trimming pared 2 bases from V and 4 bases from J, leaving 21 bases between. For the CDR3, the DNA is TGCGCCAGCAGCCAAAATCCGCGGCCGACGGCCCTAAAAAACATTCAGTACTTC. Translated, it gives CASSQNPRPTALKNIQYF.

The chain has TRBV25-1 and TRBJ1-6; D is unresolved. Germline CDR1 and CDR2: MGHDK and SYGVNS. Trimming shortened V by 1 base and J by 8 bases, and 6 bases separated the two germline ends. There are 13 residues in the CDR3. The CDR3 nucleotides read TGTGCCAGCAGTGAATTAGCGGATTCACCCCTCCACTTT. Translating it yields CASSELADSPLHF.

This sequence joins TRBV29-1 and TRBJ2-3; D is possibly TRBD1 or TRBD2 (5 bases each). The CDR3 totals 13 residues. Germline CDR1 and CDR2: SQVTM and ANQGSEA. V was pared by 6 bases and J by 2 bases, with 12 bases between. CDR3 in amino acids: CSVRDGATDTQYF. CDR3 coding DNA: TGCAGCGTCCGGGACGGAGCCACAGATACGCAGTATTTT.